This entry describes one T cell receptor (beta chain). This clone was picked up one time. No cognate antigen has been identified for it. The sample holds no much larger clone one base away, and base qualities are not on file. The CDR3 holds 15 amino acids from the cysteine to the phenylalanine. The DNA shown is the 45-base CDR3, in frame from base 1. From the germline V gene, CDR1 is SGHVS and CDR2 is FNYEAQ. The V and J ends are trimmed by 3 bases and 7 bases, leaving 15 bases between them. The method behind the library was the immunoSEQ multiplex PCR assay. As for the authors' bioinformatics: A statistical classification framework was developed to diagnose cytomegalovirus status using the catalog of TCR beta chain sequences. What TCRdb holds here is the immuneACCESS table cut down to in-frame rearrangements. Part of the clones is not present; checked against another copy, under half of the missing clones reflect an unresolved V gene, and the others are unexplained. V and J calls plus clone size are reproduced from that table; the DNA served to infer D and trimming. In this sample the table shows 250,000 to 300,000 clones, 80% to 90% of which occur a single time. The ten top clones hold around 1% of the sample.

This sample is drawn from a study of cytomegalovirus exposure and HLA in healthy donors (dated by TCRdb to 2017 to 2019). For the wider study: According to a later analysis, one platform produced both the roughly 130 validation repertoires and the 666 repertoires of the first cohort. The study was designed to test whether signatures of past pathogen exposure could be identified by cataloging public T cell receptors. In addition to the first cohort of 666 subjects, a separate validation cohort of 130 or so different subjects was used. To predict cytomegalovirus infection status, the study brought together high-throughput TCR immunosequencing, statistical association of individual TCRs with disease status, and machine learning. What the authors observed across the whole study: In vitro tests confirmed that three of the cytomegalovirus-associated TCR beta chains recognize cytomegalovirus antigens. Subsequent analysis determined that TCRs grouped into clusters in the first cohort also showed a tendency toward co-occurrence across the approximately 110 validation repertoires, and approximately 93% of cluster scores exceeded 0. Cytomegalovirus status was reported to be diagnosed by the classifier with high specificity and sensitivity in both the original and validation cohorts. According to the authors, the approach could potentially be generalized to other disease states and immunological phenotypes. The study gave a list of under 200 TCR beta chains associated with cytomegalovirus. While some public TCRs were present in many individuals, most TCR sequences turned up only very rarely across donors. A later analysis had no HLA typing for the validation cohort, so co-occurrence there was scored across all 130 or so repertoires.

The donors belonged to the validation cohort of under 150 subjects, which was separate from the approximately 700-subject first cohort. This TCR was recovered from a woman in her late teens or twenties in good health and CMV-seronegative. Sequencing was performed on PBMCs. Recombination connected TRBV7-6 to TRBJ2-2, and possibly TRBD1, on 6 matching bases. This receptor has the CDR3 CASSLPTGSHGELFF. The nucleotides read TGTGCCAGCAGCTTGCCAACAGGGTCCCACGGGGAGCTGTTTTTT.